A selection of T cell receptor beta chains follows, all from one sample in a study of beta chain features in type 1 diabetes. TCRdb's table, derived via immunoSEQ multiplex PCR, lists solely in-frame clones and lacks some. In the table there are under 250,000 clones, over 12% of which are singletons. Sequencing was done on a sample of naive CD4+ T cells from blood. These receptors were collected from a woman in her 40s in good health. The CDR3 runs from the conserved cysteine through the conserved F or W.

CDR3aa: CATRTGAGANVLTF
j_gene: TRBJ2-6
v_gene: TRBV19

CDR3aa: CATSTRDTQYF
j_gene: TRBJ2-3
v_gene: TRBV15

CDR3aa: CASSLVRDNSPLHF
j_gene: TRBJ1-6
v_gene: TRBV5-5

CDR3aa: CASSWPDRVTYEQYF
j_gene: TRBJ2-7
v_gene: TRBV7-9

CDR3aa: CASSQEVDRPRTQYF
j_gene: TRBJ2-5
v_gene: TRBV4-3

CDR3aa: CASRAGTGGTDTQYF
j_gene: TRBJ2-3
v_gene: TRBV5-1

CDR3aa: CASRGGTNTDTQYF
j_gene: TRBJ2-3
v_gene: TRBV2

CDR3aa: CASTLFKNEQFF
j_gene: TRBJ2-1
v_gene: TRBV27

CDR3aa: CSGGQGSYNEQFF
j_gene: TRBJ2-1
v_gene: TRBV29-1

CDR3aa: CAVSPGGPSYGQYF
j_gene: TRBJ2-7
v_gene: TRBV10-3

CDR3aa: CASRWGQGTNEQFF
j_gene: TRBJ2-1
v_gene: TRBV6-1

CDR3aa: CASSLAYNEQFF
j_gene: TRBJ2-1
v_gene: TRBV5-6

CDR3aa: CASSGGPSSYEQYF
j_gene: TRBJ2-7
v_gene: TRBV18

CDR3aa: CASSEHRAGNTIYF
j_gene: TRBJ1-3
v_gene: TRBV19

CDR3aa: CASSPRQGSYEQYF
j_gene: TRBJ2-7
v_gene: TRBV19

CDR3aa: CATSRVSGGPVADTQYF
j_gene: TRBJ2-3
v_gene: TRBV15

CDR3aa: CASSLALVHEQYF
j_gene: .
v_gene: TRBV11-2

CDR3aa: CASSGGTGEETQYF
j_gene: TRBJ2-5
v_gene: TRBV5-1

CDR3aa: CASSLGLTDTQYF
j_gene: TRBJ2-3
v_gene: TRBV7-2

CDR3aa: CASSPGGIGNYGYTF
j_gene: TRBJ1-2
v_gene: TRBV18

CDR3aa: CASSPDRGLSHEQYF
j_gene: TRBJ2-7
v_gene: TRBV7-9

CDR3aa: CASSLGDRGFGDQPQHF
j_gene: TRBJ1-5
v_gene: TRBV5-1

CDR3aa: CASSFTGEQYF
j_gene: TRBJ2-7
v_gene: TRBV7-9

CDR3aa: CATSRDRTGENEKLFF
j_gene: TRBJ1-4
v_gene: TRBV15

CDR3aa: CASSGGTLRHGTGELFF
j_gene: TRBJ2-2
v_gene: TRBV5-6

CDR3aa: CASSFSGGAHEQYF
j_gene: TRBJ2-7
v_gene: TRBV7-2

CDR3aa: CASSPSGANTEAFF
j_gene: TRBJ1-1
v_gene: TRBV7-2

CDR3aa: CASSLTSGGAVDTQYF
j_gene: TRBJ2-3
v_gene: TRBV7-9

CDR3aa: CASSGGGNNSPLHF
j_gene: TRBJ1-6
v_gene: TRBV7-9

CDR3aa: CASRDRDSSNEKLFF
j_gene: TRBJ1-4
v_gene: TRBV19

CDR3aa: CASSLFSGQETQYF
j_gene: TRBJ2-5
v_gene: TRBV7-9

CDR3aa: CASSLLQGIPEQFF
j_gene: TRBJ2-1
v_gene: TRBV13

CDR3aa: CASGKGQSSYNEQFF
j_gene: TRBJ2-1
v_gene: TRBV5-4

CDR3aa: CASSLVSGGAVGETQYF
j_gene: TRBJ2-5
v_gene: TRBV5-8

CDR3aa: CSVAQGDKEQYF
j_gene: TRBJ2-7
v_gene: TRBV29-1

CDR3aa: CSVREADTQYF
j_gene: TRBJ2-3
v_gene: TRBV20-1

CDR3aa: CASSKGVAGGLGYGYTF
j_gene: TRBJ1-2
v_gene: TRBV21-1

CDR3aa: CASSLDRGSSMNTEAFF
j_gene: TRBJ1-1
v_gene: TRBV5-1

CDR3aa: CASSQVTSGADTQYF
j_gene: TRBJ2-3
v_gene: TRBV4-3

CDR3aa: CATSRGGGPNTGELFF
j_gene: TRBJ2-2
v_gene: TRBV15

CDR3aa: CASSQGSAGGQGEQFF
j_gene: TRBJ2-1
v_gene: TRBV4-1

CDR3aa: CASSRGTVGWGYTF
j_gene: TRBJ1-2
v_gene: TRBV6-5

CDR3aa: CASSLLQGGQFF
j_gene: TRBJ2-1
v_gene: TRBV13

CDR3aa: CASGKGVSGELFF
j_gene: TRBJ2-2
v_gene: TRBV11-2

CDR3aa: CASSSRAGDWEKLFF
j_gene: TRBJ1-4
v_gene: TRBV27

CDR3aa: CASSLASSTVSYEQYF
j_gene: TRBJ2-7
v_gene: TRBV5-1

CDR3aa: CAISGKGQGAYEQYF
j_gene: TRBJ2-7
v_gene: TRBV10-3

CDR3aa: CASSLSGRGFRTDTQYF
j_gene: TRBJ2-3
v_gene: TRBV7-6

CDR3aa: CASSLPLAGRGEQYF
j_gene: TRBJ2-7
v_gene: TRBV14

CDR3aa: CASSVGTTNEKLFF
j_gene: TRBJ1-4
v_gene: TRBV9

CDR3aa: CASSLAAGEAFF
j_gene: TRBJ1-1
v_gene: TRBV7-8

CDR3aa: CASSPGQGNQPQHF
j_gene: TRBJ1-5
v_gene: TRBV7-6

CDR3aa: CASTIGGAGELFF
j_gene: TRBJ2-2
v_gene: TRBV19

CDR3aa: CASSLGQGSNYGYTF
j_gene: TRBJ1-2
v_gene: TRBV7-9

CDR3aa: CASSYSRDGSYEQYF
j_gene: .
v_gene: TRBV5-1